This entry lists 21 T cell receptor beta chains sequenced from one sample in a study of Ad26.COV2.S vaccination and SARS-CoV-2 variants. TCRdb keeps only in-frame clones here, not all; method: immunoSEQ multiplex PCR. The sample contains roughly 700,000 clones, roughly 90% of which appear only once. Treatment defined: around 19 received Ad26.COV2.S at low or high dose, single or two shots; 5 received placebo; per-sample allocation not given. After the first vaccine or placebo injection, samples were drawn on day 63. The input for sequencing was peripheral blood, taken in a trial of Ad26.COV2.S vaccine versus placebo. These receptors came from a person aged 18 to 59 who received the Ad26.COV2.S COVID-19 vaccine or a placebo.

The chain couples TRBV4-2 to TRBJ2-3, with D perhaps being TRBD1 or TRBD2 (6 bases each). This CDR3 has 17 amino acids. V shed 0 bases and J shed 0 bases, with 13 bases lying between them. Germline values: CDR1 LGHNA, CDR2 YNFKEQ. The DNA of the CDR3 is TGTGCCAGCAGCCAAGATCAAGGGGGGAGTAGCACAGATACGCAGTATTTT. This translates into CASSQDQGGSSTDTQYF.

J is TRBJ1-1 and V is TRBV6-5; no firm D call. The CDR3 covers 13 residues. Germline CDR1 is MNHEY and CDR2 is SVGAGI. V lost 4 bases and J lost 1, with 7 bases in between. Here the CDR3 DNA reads TGTGCCAGCAGTTTACTATCGAACACTGAAGCTTTCTTT. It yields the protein CASSLLSNTEAFF.

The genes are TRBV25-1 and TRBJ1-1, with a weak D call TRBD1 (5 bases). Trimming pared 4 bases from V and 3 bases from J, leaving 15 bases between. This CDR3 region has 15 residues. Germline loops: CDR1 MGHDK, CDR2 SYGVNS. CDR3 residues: CASSGVIGTDTEAFF. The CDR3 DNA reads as TGTGCCAGCAGTGGAGTTATAGGGACGGACACTGAAGCTTTCTTT.

DNA for the CDR3: TGTGCCAGCAGCGGGATATCAGCCGCAGATACGCAGTATTTT. As protein: CASSGISAADTQYF. The chain joins TRBV2 to TRBJ2-3, with D perhaps TRBD2 (5 bases). This CDR3 contains 14 residues. The ends were cut back, 6 bases at V and 4 bases at J, with 14 bases in the middle. Germline loops: CDR1 SNHLY, CDR2 FYNNEI.

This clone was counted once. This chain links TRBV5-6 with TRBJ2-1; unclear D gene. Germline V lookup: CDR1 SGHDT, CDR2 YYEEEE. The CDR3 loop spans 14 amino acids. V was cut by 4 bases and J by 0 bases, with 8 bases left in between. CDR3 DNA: TGTGCCAGCAGCAGGGTCAGCTCCTACAATGAGCAGTTCTTC. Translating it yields CASSRVSSYNEQFF.

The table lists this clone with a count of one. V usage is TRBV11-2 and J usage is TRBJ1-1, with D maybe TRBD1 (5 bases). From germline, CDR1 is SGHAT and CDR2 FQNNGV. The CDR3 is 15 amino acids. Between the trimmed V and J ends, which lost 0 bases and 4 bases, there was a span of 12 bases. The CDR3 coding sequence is TGTGCCAGCAGCTTAGATGAGGGACCGACCACTGAAGCTTTCTTT. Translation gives CASSLDEGPTTEAFF. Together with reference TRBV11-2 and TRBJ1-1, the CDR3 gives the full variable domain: EAGVAQSPRYKIIEKRQSVAFWCNPISGHATLYWYQQILGQGPKLLIQFQNNGVVDDSQLPKDRFSAERLKGVDSTLKIQPAKLEDSAVYLCASSLDEGPTTEAFFGQGTRLTVV.

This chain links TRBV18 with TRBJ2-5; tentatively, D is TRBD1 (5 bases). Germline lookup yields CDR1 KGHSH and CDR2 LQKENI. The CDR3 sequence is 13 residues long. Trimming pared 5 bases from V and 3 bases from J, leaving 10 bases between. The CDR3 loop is CASSAIQEETQYF. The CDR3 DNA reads TGTGCCAGCTCAGCCATACAGGAAGAGACCCAGTACTTC.

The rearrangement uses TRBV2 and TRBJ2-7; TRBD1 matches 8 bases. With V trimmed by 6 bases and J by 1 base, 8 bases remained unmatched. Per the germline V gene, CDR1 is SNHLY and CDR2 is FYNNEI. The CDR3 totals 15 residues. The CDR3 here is CASRARQGYSYEQYF. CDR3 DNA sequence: TGTGCCAGCAGGGCCAGACAGGGGTATTCCTACGAGCAGTACTTC. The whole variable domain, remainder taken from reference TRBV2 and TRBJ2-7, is EPEVTQTPSHQVTQMGQEVILRCVPISNHLYFYWYRQILGQKVEFLVSFYNNEISEKSEIFDDQFSVERPDGSNFTLKIRSTKLEDSAMYFCASRARQGYSYEQYFGPGTRLTVT.

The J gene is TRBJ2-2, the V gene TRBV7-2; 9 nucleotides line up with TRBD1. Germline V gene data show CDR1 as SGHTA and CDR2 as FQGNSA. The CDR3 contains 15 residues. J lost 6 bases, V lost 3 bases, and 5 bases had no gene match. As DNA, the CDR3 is TGTGCCAGCAGCTTCGGACAGGGGAGTTCCGGGGAGCTGTTTTTT. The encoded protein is CASSFGQGSSGELFF.

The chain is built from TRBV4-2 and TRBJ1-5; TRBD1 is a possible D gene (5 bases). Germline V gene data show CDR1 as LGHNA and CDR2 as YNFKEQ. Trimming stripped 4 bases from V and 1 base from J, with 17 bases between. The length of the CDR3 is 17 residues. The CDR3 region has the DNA TGTGCCAGCAGCCTTTTTATGGGGGGGGACAGCAATCAGCCCCAGCATTTT. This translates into CASSLFMGGDSNQPQHF.

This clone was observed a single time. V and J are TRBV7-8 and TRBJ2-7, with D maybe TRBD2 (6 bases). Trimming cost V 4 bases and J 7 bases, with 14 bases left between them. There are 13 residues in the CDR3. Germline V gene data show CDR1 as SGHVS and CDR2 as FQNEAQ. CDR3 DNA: TGTGCCAGCAGCTCGGGGGAAGGTTTGGAGCAGTACTTC. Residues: CASSSGEGLEQYF.

CDR3 coding DNA: TGTGCCAGCAGTTCAGATTCACCCCTCCACTTT. Translating gives CASSSDSPLHF. The V call is TRBV12-3 or TRBV12-4, the J call TRBJ1-6; D remains ambiguous. V gave up 4 bases and J gave up 8 bases, with 3 bases separating them. CDR3 length: 11 residues.

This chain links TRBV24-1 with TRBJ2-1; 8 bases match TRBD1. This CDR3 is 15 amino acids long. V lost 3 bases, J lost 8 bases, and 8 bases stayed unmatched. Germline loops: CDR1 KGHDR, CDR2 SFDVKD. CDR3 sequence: CATSDPRTGMHEQFF. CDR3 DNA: TGTGCCACCAGTGATCCCCGGACAGGGATGCATGAGCAGTTCTTC.

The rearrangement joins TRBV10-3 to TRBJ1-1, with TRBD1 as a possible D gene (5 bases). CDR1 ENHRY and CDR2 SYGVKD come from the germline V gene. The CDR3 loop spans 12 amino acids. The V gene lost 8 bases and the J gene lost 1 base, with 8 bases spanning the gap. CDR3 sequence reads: CAIRGGNTEAFF. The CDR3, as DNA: TGTGCCATCCGCGGGGGGAACACTGAAGCTTTCTTT.

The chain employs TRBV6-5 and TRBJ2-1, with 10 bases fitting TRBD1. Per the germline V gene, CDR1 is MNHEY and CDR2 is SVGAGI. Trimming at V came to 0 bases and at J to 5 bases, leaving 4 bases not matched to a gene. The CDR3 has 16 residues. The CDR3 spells CASSYSGTGVHNEQFF. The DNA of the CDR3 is TGTGCCAGCAGTTACTCTGGGACAGGGGTTCACAATGAGCAGTTCTTC.

CDR3 loop: CASSYGDGGNQPQHF. CDR3 nucleotide sequence: TGTGCCAGCAGTTATGGCGATGGGGGCAATCAGCCCCAGCATTTT. The chain couples TRBV6-2 or TRBV6-3 to TRBJ1-5, with D unclear. V was shortened by 3 bases and J by 2 bases, with 11 bases between the two germline ends. Germline CDR1 is MNHEY and CDR2 is SVGEGT. CDR3 length: 15 amino acids.

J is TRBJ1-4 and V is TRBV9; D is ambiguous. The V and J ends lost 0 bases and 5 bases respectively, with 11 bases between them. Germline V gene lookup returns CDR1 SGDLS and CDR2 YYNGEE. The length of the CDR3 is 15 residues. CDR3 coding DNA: TGTGCCAGCAGCGTAGGACTGATGGGGAATGAAAAACTGTTTTTT. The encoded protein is CASSVGLMGNEKLFF.

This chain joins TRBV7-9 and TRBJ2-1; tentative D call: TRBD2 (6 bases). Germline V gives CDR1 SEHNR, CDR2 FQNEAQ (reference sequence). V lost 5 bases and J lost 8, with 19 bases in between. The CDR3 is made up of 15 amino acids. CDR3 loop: CASSPRLGLNDEQFF. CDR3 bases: TGTGCCAGCAGCCCGAGACTAGGTCTTAATGATGAGCAGTTCTTC.

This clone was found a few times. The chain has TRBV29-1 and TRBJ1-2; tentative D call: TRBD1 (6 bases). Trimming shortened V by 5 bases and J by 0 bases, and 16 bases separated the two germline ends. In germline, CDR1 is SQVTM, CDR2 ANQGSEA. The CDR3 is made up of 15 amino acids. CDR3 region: CSVLGAETPNYGYTF. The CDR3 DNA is TGCAGCGTTTTGGGGGCGGAGACCCCTAACTATGGCTACACCTTC. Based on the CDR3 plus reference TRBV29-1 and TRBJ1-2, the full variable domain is SAVISQKPSRDICQRGTSLTIQCQVDSQVTMMFWYRQQPGQSLTLIATANQGSEATYESGFVIDKFPISRPNLTFSTLTVSNMSPEDSSIYLCSVLGAETPNYGYTFGSGTRLTVV.

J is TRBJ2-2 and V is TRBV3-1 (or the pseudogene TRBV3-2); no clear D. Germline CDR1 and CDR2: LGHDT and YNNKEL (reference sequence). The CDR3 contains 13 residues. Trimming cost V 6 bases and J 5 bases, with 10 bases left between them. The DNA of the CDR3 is TGTGCCAGCAGTCTTTTGGGAACCGGGGAGCTGTTTTTT. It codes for CASSLLGTGELFF.

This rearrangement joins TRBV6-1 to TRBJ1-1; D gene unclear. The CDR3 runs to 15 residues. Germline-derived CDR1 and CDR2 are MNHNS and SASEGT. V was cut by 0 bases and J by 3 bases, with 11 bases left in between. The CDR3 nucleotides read TGTGCCAGCAGTGAAGCTGCCCGCGTGTACACTGAAGCTTTCTTT. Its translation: CASSEAARVYTEAFF.